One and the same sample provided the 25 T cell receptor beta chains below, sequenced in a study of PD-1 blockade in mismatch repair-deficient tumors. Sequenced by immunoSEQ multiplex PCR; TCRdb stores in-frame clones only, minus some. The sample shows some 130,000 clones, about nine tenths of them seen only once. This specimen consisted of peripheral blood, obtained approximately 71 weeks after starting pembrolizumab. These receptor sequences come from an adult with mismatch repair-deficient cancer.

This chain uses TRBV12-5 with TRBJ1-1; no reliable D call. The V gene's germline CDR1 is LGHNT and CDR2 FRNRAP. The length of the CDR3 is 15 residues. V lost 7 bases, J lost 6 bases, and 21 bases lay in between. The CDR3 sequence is CASVLLGLRVSEAFF. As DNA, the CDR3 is TGTGCTAGTGTCCTTCTCGGACTGAGGGTCTCTGAAGCTTTCTTT.

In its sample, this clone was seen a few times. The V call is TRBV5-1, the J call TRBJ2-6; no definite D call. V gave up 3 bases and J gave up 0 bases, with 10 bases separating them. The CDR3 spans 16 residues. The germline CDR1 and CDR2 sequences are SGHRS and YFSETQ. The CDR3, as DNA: TGCGCCAGCAGCTCCTGGTCTGACTCTGGGGCCAACGTCCTGACTTTC. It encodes CASSSWSDSGANVLTF.

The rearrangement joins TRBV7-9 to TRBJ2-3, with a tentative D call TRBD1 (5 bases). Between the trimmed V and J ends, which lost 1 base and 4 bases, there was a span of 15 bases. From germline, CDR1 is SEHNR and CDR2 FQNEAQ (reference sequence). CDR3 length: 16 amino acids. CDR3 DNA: TGTGCCAGCAGCTTAGAGCAGGGAAGTTTGGCAGATACGCAGTATTTT. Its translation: CASSLEQGSLADTQYF.

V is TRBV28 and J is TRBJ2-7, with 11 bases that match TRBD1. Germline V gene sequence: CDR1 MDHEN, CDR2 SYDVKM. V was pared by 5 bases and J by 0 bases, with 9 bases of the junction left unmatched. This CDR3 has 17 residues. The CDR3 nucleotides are TGTGCCAGCAGTAGCCGGGACAGGGGGTCTTTCTCCTACGAGCAGTACTTC. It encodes CASSSRDRGSFSYEQYF.

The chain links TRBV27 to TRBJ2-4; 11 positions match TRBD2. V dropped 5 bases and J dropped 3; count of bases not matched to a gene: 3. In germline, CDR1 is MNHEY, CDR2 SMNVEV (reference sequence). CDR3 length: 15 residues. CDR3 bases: TGTGCCAGCAGTCCCGGGACTAGCGGCAAAAACATTCAGTACTTC. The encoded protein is CASSPGTSGKNIQYF.

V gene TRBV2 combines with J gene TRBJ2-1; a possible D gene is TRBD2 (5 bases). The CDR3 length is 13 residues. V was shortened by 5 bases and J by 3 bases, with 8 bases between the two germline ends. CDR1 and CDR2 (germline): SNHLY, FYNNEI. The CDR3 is CASSFTSYNEQFF. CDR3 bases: TGTGCCAGCAGTTTTACTAGCTACAATGAGCAGTTCTTC. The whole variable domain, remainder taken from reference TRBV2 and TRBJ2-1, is EPEVTQTPSHQVTQMGQEVILRCVPISNHLYFYWYRQILGQKVEFLVSFYNNEISEKSEIFDDQFSVERPDGSNFTLKIRSTKLEDSAMYFCASSFTSYNEQFFGPGTRLTVL.

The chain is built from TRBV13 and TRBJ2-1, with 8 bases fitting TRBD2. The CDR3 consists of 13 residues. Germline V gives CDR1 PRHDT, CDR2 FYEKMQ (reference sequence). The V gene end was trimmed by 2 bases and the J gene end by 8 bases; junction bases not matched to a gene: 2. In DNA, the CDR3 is TGTGCCAGCAGCTTAAGCGGGAGCGATGAGCAGTTCTTC. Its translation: CASSLSGSDEQFF.

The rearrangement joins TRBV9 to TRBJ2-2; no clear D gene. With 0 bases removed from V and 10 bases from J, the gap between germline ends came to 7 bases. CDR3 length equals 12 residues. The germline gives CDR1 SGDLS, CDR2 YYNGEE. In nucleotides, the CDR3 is TGTGCCAGCAGCGTAGGGGCGGAGGAGCTGTTTTTT. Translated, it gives CASSVGAEELFF.

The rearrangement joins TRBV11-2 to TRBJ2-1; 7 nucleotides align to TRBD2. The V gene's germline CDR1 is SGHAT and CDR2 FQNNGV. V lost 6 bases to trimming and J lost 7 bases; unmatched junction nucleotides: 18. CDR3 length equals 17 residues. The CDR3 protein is CASRPTSPGGPRNEQFF. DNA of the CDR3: TGTGCCAGCAGACCTACATCACCGGGAGGCCCGAGGAATGAGCAGTTCTTC.

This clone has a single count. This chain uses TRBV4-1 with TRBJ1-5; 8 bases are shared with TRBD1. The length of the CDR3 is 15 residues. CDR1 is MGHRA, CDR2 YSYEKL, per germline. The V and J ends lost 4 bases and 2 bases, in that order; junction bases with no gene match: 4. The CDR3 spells CASSPGGWGNQPQHF. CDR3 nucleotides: TGCGCCAGCAGCCCAGGGGGCTGGGGCAATCAGCCCCAGCATTTT.

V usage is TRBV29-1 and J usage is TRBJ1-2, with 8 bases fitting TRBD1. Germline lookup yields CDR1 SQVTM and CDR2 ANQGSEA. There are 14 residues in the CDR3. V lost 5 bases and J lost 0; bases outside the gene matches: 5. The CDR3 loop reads CSVLGRGPNYGYTF. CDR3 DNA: TGCAGCGTTCTTGGCAGGGGGCCTAACTATGGCTACACCTTC.

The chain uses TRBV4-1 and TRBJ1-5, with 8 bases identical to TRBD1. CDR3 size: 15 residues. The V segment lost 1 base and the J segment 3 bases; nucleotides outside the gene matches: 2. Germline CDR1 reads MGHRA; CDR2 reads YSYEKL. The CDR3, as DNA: TGCGCCAGCAGCCAAGGACAGGGGTTCAATCAGCCCCAGCATTTT. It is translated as CASSQGQGFNQPQHF.

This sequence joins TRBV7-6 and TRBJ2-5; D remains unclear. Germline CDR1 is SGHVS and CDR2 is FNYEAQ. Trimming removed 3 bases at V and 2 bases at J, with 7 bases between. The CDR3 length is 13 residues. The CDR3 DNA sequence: TGTGCCAGCAGCTTCGGACCTCAAGAGACCCAGTACTTC. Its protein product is CASSFGPQETQYF. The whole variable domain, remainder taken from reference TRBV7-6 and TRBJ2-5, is GAGVSQSPRYKVTKRGQDVALRCDPISGHVSLYWYRQALGQGPEFLTYFNYEAQQDKSGLPNDRFSAERPEGSISTLTIQRTEQRDSAMYRCASSFGPQETQYFGPGTRLLVL.

The chain's CDR3 is CASSVATGSSYEQYF. CDR3 nucleotide sequence: TGTGCCAGCAGCGTAGCTACGGGGAGCTCCTACGAGCAGTACTTC. The J gene is TRBJ2-7, the V gene TRBV9; D is possibly TRBD2 (5 bases). Germline lookup yields CDR1 SGDLS and CDR2 YYNGEE. V lost 0 bases to trimming and J lost 0 bases, with 10 bases between them. The CDR3 contains 15 residues.

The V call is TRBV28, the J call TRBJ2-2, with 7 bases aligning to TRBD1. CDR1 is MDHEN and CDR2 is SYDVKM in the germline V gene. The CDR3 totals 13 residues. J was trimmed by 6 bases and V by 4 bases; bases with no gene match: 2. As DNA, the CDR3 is TGTGCCAGCAGTTCACAGGGGTCCGGGGAGCTGTTTTTT. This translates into CASSSQGSGELFF.

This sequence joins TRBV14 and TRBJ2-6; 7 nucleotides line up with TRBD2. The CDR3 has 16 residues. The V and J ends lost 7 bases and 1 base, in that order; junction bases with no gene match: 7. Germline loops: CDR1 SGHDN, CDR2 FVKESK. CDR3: CASNRGVGSGANVLTF. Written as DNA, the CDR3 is TGTGCCAGCAACCGGGGGGTAGGTTCTGGGGCCAACGTCCTGACTTTC.

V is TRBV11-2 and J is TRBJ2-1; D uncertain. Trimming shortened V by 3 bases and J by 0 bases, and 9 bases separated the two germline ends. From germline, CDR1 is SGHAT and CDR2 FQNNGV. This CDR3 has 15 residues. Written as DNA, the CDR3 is TGTGCCAGCAGCTTTTTCGATGTCTCCTACAATGAGCAGTTCTTC. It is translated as CASSFFDVSYNEQFF.

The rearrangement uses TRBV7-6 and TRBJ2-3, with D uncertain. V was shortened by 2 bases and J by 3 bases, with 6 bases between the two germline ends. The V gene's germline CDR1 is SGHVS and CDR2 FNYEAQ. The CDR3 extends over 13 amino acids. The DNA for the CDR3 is TGTGCCAGCAGCTTACTAGGTACAGATACGCAGTATTTT. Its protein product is CASSLLGTDTQYF.

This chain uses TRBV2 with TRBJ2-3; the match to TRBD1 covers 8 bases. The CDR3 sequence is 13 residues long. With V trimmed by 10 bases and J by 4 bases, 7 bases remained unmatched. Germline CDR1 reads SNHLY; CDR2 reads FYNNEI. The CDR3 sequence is CATNGQGADTQYF. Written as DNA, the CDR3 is TGTGCCACTAACGGACAGGGAGCAGATACGCAGTATTTT.

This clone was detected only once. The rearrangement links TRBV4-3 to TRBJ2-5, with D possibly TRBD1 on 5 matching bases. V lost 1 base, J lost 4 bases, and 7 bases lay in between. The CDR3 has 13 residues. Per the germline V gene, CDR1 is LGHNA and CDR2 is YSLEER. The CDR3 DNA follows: TGCGCCAGCAGCCAAGTCCAGGGAGAGACCCAGTACTTC. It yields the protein CASSQVQGETQYF.

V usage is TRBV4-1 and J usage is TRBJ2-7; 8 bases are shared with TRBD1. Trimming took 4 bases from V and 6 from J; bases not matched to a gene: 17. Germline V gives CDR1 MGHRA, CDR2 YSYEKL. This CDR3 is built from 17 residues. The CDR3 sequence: CASSPSPPAGQDPEQYF. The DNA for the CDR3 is TGCGCCAGCAGCCCAAGCCCCCCGGCGGGACAGGACCCCGAGCAGTACTTC.

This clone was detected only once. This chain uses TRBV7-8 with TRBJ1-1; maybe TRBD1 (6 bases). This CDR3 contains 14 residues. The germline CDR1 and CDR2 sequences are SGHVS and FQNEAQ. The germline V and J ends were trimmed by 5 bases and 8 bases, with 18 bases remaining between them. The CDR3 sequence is CASSQTGRGREAFF. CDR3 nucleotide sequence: TGTGCCAGCAGCCAGACTGGCAGGGGAAGAGAAGCTTTCTTT.

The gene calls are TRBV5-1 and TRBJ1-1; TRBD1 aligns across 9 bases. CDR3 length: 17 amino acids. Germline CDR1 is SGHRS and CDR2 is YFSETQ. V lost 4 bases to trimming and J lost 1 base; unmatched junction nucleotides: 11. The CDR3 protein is CASSPSDPGQGNTEAFF. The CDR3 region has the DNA TGCGCCAGCAGCCCCTCCGATCCGGGACAGGGGAACACTGAAGCTTTCTTT.

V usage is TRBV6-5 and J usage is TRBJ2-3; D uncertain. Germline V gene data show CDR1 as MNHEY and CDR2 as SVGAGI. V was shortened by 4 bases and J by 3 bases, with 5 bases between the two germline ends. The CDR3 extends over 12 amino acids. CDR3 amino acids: CASSSPTDTQYF. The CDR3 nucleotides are TGTGCCAGCAGTTCTCCTACAGATACGCAGTATTTT.

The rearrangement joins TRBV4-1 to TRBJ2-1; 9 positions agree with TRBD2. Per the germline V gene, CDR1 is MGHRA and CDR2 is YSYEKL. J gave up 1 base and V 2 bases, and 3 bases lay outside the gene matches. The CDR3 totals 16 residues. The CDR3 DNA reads TGCGCCAGCAGCCAACTTAGCGGGAGTTCCTACAATGAGCAGTTCTTC. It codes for CASSQLSGSSYNEQFF.